This T cell receptor (beta chain) was found in a study of shared clonotypes between healthy human individuals. Study observations and caveats: Clonotype sharing among donors likely depends on sequencing depth. Generation probability values for non-shared clonotypes were lower than those for clonotypes shared by all four donors.

CD45RO-negative, CCR7-selected cells formed the naive CD8 fraction, which excluded terminally differentiated effector memory CD45RA+ cells. The assay was run at deep level. Profiling relied on immunoSEQ multiplex PCR, and the TCRdb table lists in-frame clones only, not all of them. The sample has about 2,200,000 clones; just over 90% are singletons. As concerns this clone: The antigen remains undetermined.

This TCR derives from a man between 18 and 35 years old in good health. Some clones in this sample may be carry-over from other donors' samples. The sample consisted of naive CD8+ T cells from PBMCs.

CDR3 sequence (DNA): TGTGCCAGCAGTTTTATGGGGTTTGCAGATACGCAGTATTTT. Its translation: CASSFMGFADTQYF. V gene TRBV27 combines with J gene TRBJ2-3, with D unclear. Trimming removed 3 bases at V and 4 bases at J, with 11 bases between. This CDR3 contains 14 residues. The germline CDR1 and CDR2 sequences are MNHEY and SMNVEV (reference sequence).